These 21 T cell receptor beta chains were sequenced from one sample in a study of T-cell memory formation after mild COVID-19. TCRdb independently ran MiXCR on the 5' RACE reads; one entry per CDR3 protein. The repertoire includes hundreds of thousands of distinct CDR3 sequences, 20% to 25% of them detected once, and around a fifth sits in the top ten. Material: PBMCs or a T cell subset sorted from them (not recorded which). These receptors were taken from a man between 18 and 35 years old who had mild COVID-19 (a few samples of this study predate the infection). Cell type and time point are not known.

This clonotype has more than one count but fewer than ten. The V call is TRBV5-5, the J call TRBJ2-3, with 8 positions matching TRBD2. CDR3 length equals 16 residues. The V gene end was trimmed by 4 bases and the J gene end by 2 bases; junction bases not matched to a gene: 9. CDR1 and CDR2 from the germline V gene are SGHKS and YYEKEE (reference sequence). CDR3 in amino acids: CASSPGGASITDTQYF. The CDR3 DNA sequence: TGTGCCAGCAGCCCGGGAGGGGCTAGCATCACAGATACGCAGTATTTT.

Only a few counts were recorded for this clonotype. This chain links TRBV2 with TRBJ2-3; 8 bases fit TRBD2. The CDR3 sequence is 16 residues long. Germline-derived CDR1 and CDR2 are SNHLY and FYNNEI. V dropped 4 bases and J dropped 2; count of bases not matched to a gene: 8. This CDR3 reads CASSVVAGGNTDTQYF. In nucleotides, the CDR3 is TGTGCCAGCAGTGTGGTCGCGGGGGGTAACACAGATACGCAGTATTTT.

A few counts support this clonotype. This chain links TRBV10-3 with TRBJ1-6; 9 bases match TRBD1. The CDR3 spans 14 residues. From germline, CDR1 is ENHRY and CDR2 SYGVKD. The trim removed 5 bases at V and 9 bases at J, leaving 5 bases unmatched. The DNA for the CDR3 is TGTGCCATCAGTTTGACAGGGGGTTCTTCACCCCTCCACTTT. This gives the protein CAISLTGGSSPLHF.

This clonotype was detected many times. The genes are TRBV7-9 and TRBJ2-3; D is unresolved. CDR3 size: 11 residues. Between the trimmed V and J ends, which lost 5 bases and 2 bases, there was a span of 2 bases. The germline V gene has CDR1 SEHNR and CDR2 FQNEAQ (reference sequence). The chain's CDR3 is CASSHTDTQYF. CDR3 sequence (DNA): TGTGCCAGCAGCCACACAGATACGCAGTATTTT.

The rearrangement links TRBV6-2 or TRBV6-3 to TRBJ2-1; 15 bases line up with TRBD2. V gave up 8 bases and J gave up 0 bases; unmatched junction bases: 5. The length of the CDR3 is 17 residues. CDR1 and CDR2 (germline): MNHEY, SVGEGT. CDR3 coding DNA: TGTGCCAGCTCCGGGACTAGCGGGGGGAGCTCCTACAATGAGCAGTTCTTC. This sequence encodes CASSGTSGGSSYNEQFF.

This chain joins TRBV20-1 and TRBJ2-7, with 8 bases aligning to TRBD2. Germline V gene data show CDR1 as DFQATT and CDR2 as SNEGSKA (reference sequence). The CDR3 has 15 residues. With 1 base clipped from V and 1 base from J, the junction kept 6 bases outside the gene matches. CDR3 bases: TGCAGTGCTAGAGGCGGGGGGACCGAGTCCTACGAGCAGTACGTC. Amino acids: CSARGGGTESYEQYV.

The chain employs TRBV5-1 and TRBJ2-4; D might be TRBD2 (6 bases). This CDR3 region has 16 residues. Deletions cut 0 bases from V and 7 bases from J, with 17 bases between. The germline V gene encodes CDR1 SGHRS and CDR2 YFSETQ. This CDR3 is CASSLVAGGSENIQYF. The CDR3, as DNA: TGCGCCAGCAGCTTGGTAGCTGGGGGGTCGGAGAACATTCAGTACTTC. Full variable domain (outside the CDR3, taken from reference TRBV5-1 and TRBJ2-4): KAGVTQTPRYLIKTRGQQVTLSCSPISGHRSVSWYQQTPGQGLQFLFEYFSETQRNKGNFPGRFSGRQFSNSRSEMNVSTLELGDSALYLCASSLVAGGSENIQYFGAGTRLSVL.

The chain carries TRBV7-2 and TRBJ2-5; TRBD2 matches 9 bases. The CDR3 spans 13 residues. The V gene's germline CDR1 is SGHTA and CDR2 FQGNSA. V lost 3 bases and J lost 9; bases outside the gene matches: 5. CDR3 in DNA: TGTGCCAGCAGCTTCTGGACTAGCGAGCCCCAGTACTTC. As protein: CASSFWTSEPQYF.

The chain carries TRBV20-1 and TRBJ1-2; 11 bases agree with TRBD1. This CDR3 region has 14 residues. The junction had 3 bases not matched to a gene; V was cut back by 3 bases and J by 3 bases. The V gene's germline CDR1 is DFQATT and CDR2 SNEGSKA (reference sequence). Here the CDR3 reads CSARDRGRDYGYTF. The CDR3 DNA reads as TGCAGTGCTAGGGACAGGGGGCGAGACTATGGCTACACCTTC.

This clonotype was picked up a small number of times. The gene calls are TRBV5-1 and TRBJ2-7, with D perhaps TRBD1 or TRBD2 (6 bases each). Trimming cost V 4 bases and J 6 bases, with 17 bases left between them. The V gene's germline CDR1 is SGHRS and CDR2 YFSETQ. CDR3 size: 14 residues. The CDR3 nucleotides are TGCGCCAGCAGCCCCTCTAGGGGGGACTCCGAGCAGTACGTC. Translation: CASSPSRGDSEQYV.

The genes are TRBV12-3 or TRBV12-4 and TRBJ1-2; a possible D gene is TRBD1 (6 bases). The CDR3 runs 14 residues. Trimming took off 6 bases at V and 2 bases at J, with 13 bases between the two ends. The CDR3 region has the DNA TGTGCCAGCAGCCGCCAGGGGACCAACTATGGCTACACCTTC. As protein: CASSRQGTNYGYTF.

The rearrangement uses TRBV20-1 and TRBJ2-3; D gene unclear. Trimming stripped 3 bases from V and 4 bases from J, with 14 bases between. The CDR3 sequence is 14 residues long. Germline lookup yields CDR1 DFQATT and CDR2 SNEGSKA (reference sequence). CDR3 in DNA: TGCAGTGCTAGTTTGGGCCCCGGCGCAGATACGCAGTATTTT. Protein product: CSASLGPGADTQYF.

The chain couples TRBV7-2 to TRBJ1-2; D possibly corresponds to TRBD1 (6 bases). The germline V gene encodes CDR1 SGHTA and CDR2 FQGNSA. The CDR3 runs to 14 residues. V dropped 5 bases and J dropped 6 bases, with 16 bases sitting between them. The DNA for the CDR3 is TGTGCCAGCAGCCGAGACCGGGGGGACAATGGCTACACCTTC. As protein: CASSRDRGDNGYTF.

In the case of this clonotype: One base away lies a much larger clone, so this may be a sequencing read error. Since no conserved phenylalanine or tryptophan closes the CDR3, a read error is the likely cause. The chain uses TRBV5-1 and TRBJ2-3, with D unresolved. Trimming left V 4 bases short and J 1 base short, with 10 bases between. The germline V gene encodes CDR1 SGHRS and CDR2 YFSETQ. The CDR3 covers 14 residues. CDR3 in DNA: TGCGCCAGCAGCGACGTTAGGGGCACAGATACGCAGTATCTT. This gives the protein CASSDVRGTDTQYL.

The sample holds a few counts of this clonotype. The chain uses TRBV28 and TRBJ1-5; D call uncertain. CDR1 is MDHEN, CDR2 SYDVKM, per germline. This CDR3 region has 14 residues. V lost 3 bases to trimming and J lost 1 base, with 7 bases between them. Here the CDR3 DNA reads TGTGCCAGCAGTTTTACGGCCAGCAATCAGCCCCAGCATTTT. The encoded protein is CASSFTASNQPQHF.

The rearrangement uses TRBV28 and TRBJ1-5; maybe TRBD1 (5 bases). Germline V gene data show CDR1 as MDHEN and CDR2 as SYDVKM. The V gene lost 3 bases and the J gene lost 7 bases, with 13 bases spanning the gap. The CDR3 runs to 14 residues. The CDR3 loop is CASSFLGGRQPQHF. For the CDR3, the DNA is TGTGCCAGCAGTTTCCTCGGGGGAAGGCAGCCCCAGCATTTT. The full variable domain, with the rest looked up from reference TRBV28 and TRBJ1-5, is DVKVTQSSRYLVKRTGEKVFLECVQDMDHENMFWYRQDPGLGLRLIYFSYDVKMKEKGDIPEGYSVSREKKERFSLILESASTNQTSMYLCASSFLGGRQPQHFGDGTRLSIL.

This chain connects TRBV7-4 to TRBJ2-7; TRBD2 aligns across 7 bases. This CDR3 has 14 amino acids. Germline CDR1 is SGHVT and CDR2 is SQSDAQ. V lost 9 bases and J lost 4; bases outside the gene matches: 12. CDR3 nucleotides: TGTGCCAGGGGGGGGATCCCGCCTCCTTACGAGCAGTACGTC. Translated: CARGGIPPPYEQYV.

The J gene is TRBJ1-1, the V gene TRBV18; 7 bases match TRBD1. The CDR3 consists of 13 residues. J gave up 5 bases and V 5 bases, and 5 bases lay outside the gene matches. The germline V gene has CDR1 KGHSH and CDR2 LQKENI. In nucleotides, the CDR3 is TGTGCCAGCTCAACAGGGGAGGATACTGAAGCTTTCTTT. As protein: CASSTGEDTEAFF.

This clonotype has only a few counts. V is TRBV4-3 and J is TRBJ2-5, with D perhaps assigned TRBD1 or TRBD2 (6 bases each). V lost 6 bases and J lost 4, with 36 bases in between. Per the germline V gene, CDR1 is LGHNA and CDR2 is YSLEER. This CDR3 has 21 amino acids. In DNA, the CDR3 is TGCGCCAGCAGTCCGGGCACGACGGTTAGGGGGGCGACAAGGTCGAGAGAGACCCAGTACTTC. As protein: CASSPGTTVRGATRSRETQYF.

The chain employs TRBV5-6 and TRBJ2-7; TRBD1 aligns across 9 bases. This CDR3 contains 15 residues. The V and J ends lost 1 base and 2 bases, in that order; junction bases with no gene match: 4. CDR1 is SGHDT, CDR2 YYEEEE, per germline. As DNA, the CDR3 is TGTGCCAGCAGCTTGTGGGGACAGGGTACCTACGAGCAGTACGTC. Its translation: CASSLWGQGTYEQYV.

The V and J genes are TRBV20-1 and TRBJ1-3; D is unresolved. The CDR3 extends over 13 amino acids. The germline V and J ends were trimmed by 6 bases and 0 bases, with 9 bases remaining between them. CDR1 and CDR2 from the germline V gene are DFQATT and SNEGSKA (reference sequence). Here the CDR3 reads CSAPRPSGNTIYF. DNA of the CDR3: TGCAGTGCCCCACGTCCCTCTGGAAACACCATATATTTT.